These 28 T cell receptor beta chains share one sample of origin, sequenced in a study of cytomegalovirus exposure and HLA in healthy donors. Here immunoSEQ multiplex PCR was the method, and the copy in TCRdb shows in-frame clones only, minus some. The repertoire holds some 130,000 clones, with about 91% as singletons. The sequencing sample was made of PBMCs. The receptor source for this set is a woman between 18 and 30 years old in good health and CMV-seronegative.

The rearrangement joins TRBV18 to TRBJ2-1; 7 bases align to TRBD2. CDR3 size: 17 residues. Germline values: CDR1 KGHSH, CDR2 LQKENI. Trimming cost V 3 bases and J 0 bases; bases outside gene matches: 8. The CDR3 region has the DNA TGTGCCAGCTCACCGACGGCGGGAGCGGGCTCCTACAATGAGCAGTTCTTC. Encoded protein: CASSPTAGAGSYNEQFF.

This sequence joins TRBV9 and TRBJ1-6; D perhaps matches TRBD1 (6 bases). V was shortened by 2 bases and J by 5 bases, with 17 bases between the two germline ends. From germline, CDR1 is SGDLS and CDR2 YYNGEE. The CDR3 has 17 residues. CDR3 sequence: CASSVEYRTDDNSPLHF. The CDR3 coding sequence is TGTGCCAGCAGCGTCGAATATCGGACAGACGATAATTCACCCCTCCACTTT.

The CDR3 spells CASSDGQASGNTIYF. The CDR3 DNA reads TGTGCCAGCAGTGACGGACAGGCCTCTGGAAACACCATATATTTT. The rearrangement links TRBV2 to TRBJ1-3, with TRBD1 identical over 7 bases. Trimming removed 3 bases from V and 0 bases from J; junction bases left unmatched: 2. Germline CDR1 SNHLY, CDR2 FYNNEI. CDR3 length: 15 residues.

V is TRBV7-3 and J is TRBJ2-2, with a weak D call TRBD2 (6 bases). The germline V gene encodes CDR1 SGHTA and CDR2 FQGTGA. Deletions cut 0 bases from V and 6 bases from J, with 8 bases between. CDR3 length: 14 amino acids. CDR3 coding DNA: TGTGCCAGCAGCTTAACGACGGGGGCCGGGGAGCTGTTTTTT. Its protein product is CASSLTTGAGELFF.

This chain uses TRBV15 with TRBJ2-4, with 8 bases identical to TRBD2. The V and J ends lost 0 bases and 0 bases, in that order; junction bases with no gene match: 19. This CDR3 has 22 amino acids. Germline CDR1 LNHNV, CDR2 YYDKDF (reference sequence). The CDR3 bases are TGTGCCACCAGCAGAGATCTTGGCGGAGCGGGGGCCACCGGGGTAGCCAAAAACATTCAGTACTTC. This translates into CATSRDLGGAGATGVAKNIQYF. Looking up the rest from reference TRBV15 and TRBJ2-4 gives the full variable domain: DAMVIQNPRYQVTQFGKPVTLSCSQTLNHNVMYWYQQKSSQAPKLLFHYYDKDFNNEADTPDNFQSRRPNTSFCFLDIRSPGLGDTAMYLCATSRDLGGAGATGVAKNIQYFGAGTRLSVL.

Only one count was recorded for this clone. V is TRBV6-1 and J is TRBJ2-3; 12 bases are a match to TRBD2. The germline V gene has CDR1 MNHNS and CDR2 SASEGT. V lost 0 bases, J lost 9 bases, and 10 bases stayed unmatched. The CDR3 has 17 amino acids. The CDR3 DNA follows: TGTGCCAGCAGTGAAGCGACTAGCGGGGGCTGGGCCAGGACGCAGTATTTT. As protein: CASSEATSGGWARTQYF.

This clone was seen a few times. This chain uses TRBV19 with TRBJ1-6; a possible D gene is TRBD1 (5 bases). The CDR3 is made up of 15 amino acids. Germline V gene lookup returns CDR1 LNHDA and CDR2 SQIVND (reference sequence). Trimming stripped 3 bases from V and 5 bases from J, with 11 bases between. CDR3 coding DNA: TGTGCCAGTAGTATTGACCAGGGTGATAATTCACCCCTCCACTTT. Amino acids: CASSIDQGDNSPLHF.

V gene TRBV15 combines with J gene TRBJ1-2; D is unclear. The CDR3 runs 11 residues. V lost 1 base, J lost 8 bases, and 5 bases lay in between. Germline-derived CDR1 and CDR2 are LNHNV and YYDKDF (reference sequence). CDR3 sequence: CATSRAGGYTF. Written as DNA, the CDR3 is TGTGCCACCAGCAGAGCGGGGGGCTACACCTTC.

The chain is built from TRBV6-5 and TRBJ1-2, with unresolved D. The length of the CDR3 is 11 residues. Per the germline V gene, CDR1 is MNHEY and CDR2 is SVGAGI. V lost 3 bases to trimming and J lost 5 bases, with 4 bases between them. The DNA of the CDR3 is TGTGCCAGCAGTTATTTATATGGCTACACCTTC. Translated: CASSYLYGYTF.

The chain uses TRBV13 and TRBJ2-3, with 9 bases fitting TRBD2. The CDR3 loop spans 15 amino acids. The germline gives CDR1 PRHDT, CDR2 FYEKMQ (reference sequence). The J segment lost 6 bases and the V segment lost 2 bases, leaving 6 bases of the junction unmatched. The CDR3 DNA reads TGTGCCAGCAGCTTATGCGGCGGGGGGGTTGATACGCAGTATTTT. Its protein product is CASSLCGGGVDTQYF.

This chain joins TRBV19 and TRBJ1-2; tentatively, D is TRBD1 (6 bases). The CDR3 spans 13 residues. CDR1 is LNHDA and CDR2 is SQIVND in the germline V gene (reference sequence). V was pared by 6 bases and J by 3 bases, with 11 bases between. CDR3: CASRQGRDYGYTF. CDR3 in DNA: TGTGCCAGTAGACAGGGTCGTGACTATGGCTACACCTTC.

The rearrangement joins TRBV18 to TRBJ1-6; D remains unclear. Germline CDR1 is KGHSH and CDR2 is LQKENI. Trimming removed 0 bases from V and 4 bases from J, with 7 bases in between. CDR3 size: 15 residues. In DNA, the CDR3 is TGTGCCAGCTCACCACCGGGAGGGTATAATTCACCCCTCCACTTT. Its translation: CASSPPGGYNSPLHF.

The V gene is TRBV7-2, the J gene TRBJ1-1, with unresolved D. CDR3 length: 13 amino acids. The V end lost 5 bases, the J end lost 0 bases, and 7 bases lay between the germline ends. The germline V gene encodes CDR1 SGHTA and CDR2 FQGNSA. Written as DNA, the CDR3 is TGTGCCAGCAGCCTGTCGGTGAACACTGAAGCTTTCTTT. Protein sequence: CASSLSVNTEAFF.

The chain links TRBV9 to TRBJ1-2, with 7 positions matching TRBD1. The V gene end was trimmed by 4 bases and the J gene end by 7 bases; junction bases not matched to a gene: 7. The CDR3 extends over 13 amino acids. CDR1 SGDLS and CDR2 YYNGEE come from the germline V gene. CDR3: CASSKRTGIGYTF. DNA of the CDR3: TGTGCCAGCAGCAAGCGGACAGGAATTGGCTACACCTTC.

The rearrangement joins TRBV5-1 to TRBJ2-3; 8 nucleotides align to TRBD1. CDR3 length: 15 residues. The J segment lost 3 bases and the V segment lost 4 bases, leaving 7 bases of the junction unmatched. The germline gives CDR1 SGHRS, CDR2 YFSETQ. In DNA, the CDR3 is TGCGCCAGCAGCCAAGGGACAGGTATTACAGATACGCAGTATTTT. Translated: CASSQGTGITDTQYF. Using reference TRBV5-1 and TRBJ2-3 for the parts outside the CDR3, the full variable domain is KAGVTQTPRYLIKTRGQQVTLSCSPISGHRSVSWYQQTPGQGLQFLFEYFSETQRNKGNFPGRFSGRQFSNSRSEMNVSTLELGDSALYLCASSQGTGITDTQYFGPGTRLTVL.

The chain employs TRBV29-1 and TRBJ1-4; D call uncertain. Trimming stripped 0 bases from V and 8 bases from J, with 16 bases between. There are 15 residues in the CDR3. Germline V gene lookup returns CDR1 SQVTM and CDR2 ANQGSEA. The CDR3 loop reads CSVEDRTGSREKLFF. DNA of the CDR3: TGCAGCGTTGAAGACAGGACTGGATCTCGGGAAAAACTGTTTTTT. The whole variable domain, remainder taken from reference TRBV29-1 and TRBJ1-4, is SAVISQKPSRDICQRGTSLTIQCQVDSQVTMMFWYRQQPGQSLTLIATANQGSEATYESGFVIDKFPISRPNLTFSTLTVSNMSPEDSSIYLCSVEDRTGSREKLFFGSGTQLSVL.

The genes are TRBV10-1 and TRBJ2-5; a possible D gene is TRBD1 (6 bases). Per germline, CDR1 WNHNN and CDR2 SYGVQD (reference sequence). Trimming cost V 6 bases and J 1 base, with 12 bases left between them. The CDR3 runs 14 residues. The chain's CDR3 is CASSTGRPQETQYF. CDR3 nucleotides: TGCGCCAGCAGCACAGGGAGACCCCAAGAGACCCAGTACTTC.

This chain links TRBV7-8 with TRBJ1-1, with unresolved D. CDR3 length: 15 amino acids. The germline CDR1 and CDR2 sequences are SGHVS and FQNEAQ. V was cut by 1 base and J by 5 bases, with 14 bases left in between. CDR3 protein: CASSLVVDGVTEAFF. CDR3 in DNA: TGTGCCAGCAGCTTAGTGGTGGACGGGGTGACTGAAGCTTTCTTT.

This sequence joins TRBV2 and TRBJ2-5; no clear D. The CDR3 extends over 10 amino acids. Germline CDR1 reads SNHLY; CDR2 reads FYNNEI. The V and J ends lost 5 bases and 7 bases respectively, with 5 bases between them. CDR3 sequence reads: CASSYGTQYF. The DNA of the CDR3 is TGTGCCAGCAGTTACGGGACCCAGTACTTC.

The chain recombines TRBV2 with TRBJ2-3, with 11 nucleotides matching TRBD2. The germline gives CDR1 SNHLY, CDR2 FYNNEI. The CDR3 has 16 amino acids. J gave up 5 bases and V 2 bases, and 6 bases lay outside the gene matches. CDR3 coding DNA: TGTGCCAGCAGTGAAAGTAGCGGGGGGGCGGGAGATACGCAGTATTTT. Translating gives CASSESSGGAGDTQYF. Drawing the rest from reference TRBV2 and TRBJ2-3, the complete variable domain is EPEVTQTPSHQVTQMGQEVILRCVPISNHLYFYWYRQILGQKVEFLVSFYNNEISEKSEIFDDQFSVERPDGSNFTLKIRSTKLEDSAMYFCASSESSGGAGDTQYFGPGTRLTVL.

A single count supports this clone. The chain joins TRBV9 to TRBJ2-1, with D possibly being TRBD2 (5 bases). The germline V gene encodes CDR1 SGDLS and CDR2 YYNGEE. Trimming pared 2 bases from V and 4 bases from J, leaving 13 bases between. CDR3 length: 15 amino acids. CDR3 protein: CASSVSGLTYNEQFF. The DNA for the CDR3 is TGTGCCAGCAGCGTTTCCGGACTCACTTACAATGAGCAGTTCTTC.

The sample holds one count of this clone. V gene TRBV29-1 combines with J gene TRBJ1-2; D not certain. This CDR3 comprises 12 residues. Germline CDR1 reads SQVTM; CDR2 reads ANQGSEA. Trimming stripped 5 bases from V and 5 bases from J, with 12 bases between. CDR3 region: CSVYFARYGYTF. The CDR3 nucleotides are TGCAGCGTTTATTTTGCCAGATATGGCTACACCTTC.

CDR3 sequence: CASTVQGTRNYGYTF. CDR3 DNA sequence: TGTGCCAGCACCGTACAGGGAACCCGTAACTATGGCTACACCTTC. The chain couples TRBV6-1 to TRBJ1-2, with D perhaps matching TRBD1 (6 bases). V was shortened by 7 bases and J by 1 base, with 16 bases between the two germline ends. Germline lookup yields CDR1 MNHNS and CDR2 SASEGT. This CDR3 spans 15 amino acids.

The chain links TRBV5-1 to TRBJ2-3, with TRBD2 identical over 13 bases. The CDR3 totals 15 residues. CDR1 is SGHRS and CDR2 is YFSETQ in the germline V gene. The J segment lost 8 bases and the V segment lost 2 bases, leaving 5 bases of the junction unmatched. The CDR3 protein is CASSFEGTSGITQYF. The CDR3 coding sequence is TGCGCCAGCAGCTTTGAGGGGACTAGCGGGATTACGCAGTATTTT.

The chain has TRBV14 and TRBJ2-6; tentative D call: TRBD1 (6 bases). V was pared by 4 bases and J by 3 bases, with 22 bases between. The CDR3 has 19 residues. CDR1 SGHDN and CDR2 FVKESK come from the germline V gene. For the CDR3, the DNA is TGTGCCAGCAGCCTACTCCAGGGGCAGGGATTAGGTGGGGCCAACGTCCTGACTTTC. It yields the protein CASSLLQGQGLGGANVLTF.

This chain links TRBV6-5 with TRBJ2-7; 7 bases line up with TRBD2. This CDR3 is built from 11 residues. Germline V gene sequence: CDR1 MNHEY, CDR2 SVGAGI. J lost 3 bases, V lost 8 bases, and 1 base had no gene match. The CDR3 loop is CASSGGYEQYF. The CDR3 coding sequence is TGTGCCAGCTCGGGGGGCTACGAGCAGTACTTC.

The V call is TRBV19, the J call TRBJ1-2; TRBD1 matches 11 bases. Trimming removed 4 bases from V and 7 bases from J; junction bases left unmatched: 8. The CDR3 contains 15 residues. Germline V gives CDR1 LNHDA, CDR2 SQIVND (reference sequence). CDR3 region: CASSRTGGVSLGYTF. DNA for the CDR3: TGTGCCAGTAGTAGGACAGGGGGCGTGAGTCTTGGCTACACCTTC.

This clone occurred many times. An end of the junction differs from the germline gene, which may be a read error. The CDR3 nucleotides are TGTGCTAGCAGCCCCGGGGGGAGTAATGAAAAACTGTTTTTT. The encoded protein is CASSPGGSNEKLFF. The chain combines TRBV7-7 with TRBJ1-4; possible D gene TRBD1, 5 bases. Germline V gene lookup returns CDR1 SSHAT and CDR2 FNYEAQ (reference sequence). This CDR3 contains 14 residues.